This TCR beta chain was identified in a study of CD8 T cells in ankylosing spondylitis. Deletions cut 4 bases from V and 7 bases from J, with 13 bases between. Germline V gene sequence: CDR1 LGHNA, CDR2 YSLEER. The CDR3 loop spans 14 amino acids. This clonotype appeared many times. Each CDR3 protein is one row after TCRdb ran MiXCR on the 5' RACE reads. The sample lists about 240,000 distinct CDR3 sequences; around 9.2% were seen once. The rearrangement joins TRBV4-3 to TRBJ2-2, with D perhaps matching TRBD2 (5 bases). The sequence came from a male donor with ankylosing spondylitis or in good health (not recorded which). Sequencing was done on a sample of blood, either unsorted or a sorted T cell fraction (not recorded which). The CDR3: CASSPTERVGELFF. CDR3 coding DNA: TGCGCCAGCAGCCCCACCGAGAGGGTCGGGGAGCTGTTTTTT.